A single sample gave rise to the 17 T cell receptor beta chains below, sequenced in a study of T cells in Graves' hyperthyroidism and ophthalmopathy. Amplified TCR beta CDR3 regions came from RNA transcripts. The HTBI set primed first-round TCR CDR3 RT-PCR. One entry per CDR3 protein, called by TCRdb with MiXCR from the multiplex PCR reads. Counted here are more than 600,000 distinct CDR3 sequences, about a sixth occurring once; the ten biggest clones make up around 8.1%. The sample taken for sequencing was blood. The receptors were sampled from a man aged 18-30 years with Graves' hyperthyroidism.

This clonotype has a count of ten or more. The chain uses TRBV28 and TRBJ2-1; no clear D. V was pared by 8 bases and J by 0 bases, with 8 bases between. This CDR3 contains 13 residues. Germline assignment: CDR1 MDHEN and CDR2 SYDVKM. In DNA, the CDR3 is TGTGCCAGCTTGGCTAGCTCCTACAATGAGCAGTTCTTC. This gives the protein CASLASSYNEQFF.

This clonotype was observed many times. This sequence joins TRBV7-8 and TRBJ2-7; 8 nucleotides line up with TRBD1. The CDR3 extends over 14 amino acids. The V and J ends lost 5 bases and 5 bases, in that order; junction bases with no gene match: 8. Germline V gene lookup returns CDR1 SGHVS and CDR2 FQNEAQ. The CDR3 DNA sequence: TGTGCCAGCAGCACCCGGACAGGGATGAACGAGCAGTACTTC. Its translation: CASSTRTGMNEQYF. Full variable domain (outside the CDR3, taken from reference TRBV7-8 and TRBJ2-7): GAGVSQSPRYKVAKRGQDVALRCDPISGHVSLFWYQQALGQGPEFLTYFQNEAQLDKSGLPSDRFFAERPEGSVSTLKIQRTQQEDSAVYLCASSTRTGMNEQYFGPGTRLTVT.

This clonotype was observed many times. The chain couples TRBV2 to TRBJ1-1; D is ambiguous. The CDR3 covers 13 residues. Between the trimmed V and J ends, which lost 1 base and 1 base, there was a span of 4 bases. Germline CDR1 and CDR2: SNHLY and FYNNEI. In nucleotides, the CDR3 is TGTGCCAGCAGTGAAGGTGGGAACACTGAAGCTTTCTTT. Translated, it gives CASSEGGNTEAFF.

Points on this clonotype: It may be a read error: a sequence one base away is much more abundant. This CDR3 reads CSVGGPNTEAFF. CDR3 DNA: TGCAGCGTTGGGGGGCCGAACACTGAAGCTTTCTTT. The chain has TRBV29-1 and TRBJ1-1; D is possibly TRBD1 (6 bases). CDR1 SQVTM and CDR2 ANQGSEA come from the germline V gene. V was trimmed by 4 bases and J by 1 base, leaving 7 bases between them. The CDR3 loop spans 12 amino acids.

A note on this clonotype: This clone may be a read error of a much larger clone one base away. Here the CDR3 omits its conserved ending phenylalanine or tryptophan, so a read error is the likely source. The chain employs TRBV12-3 or TRBV12-4 and TRBJ2-7; the D gene is possibly TRBD1 (6 bases). V gave up 5 bases and J gave up 1 base, with 15 bases separating them. This CDR3 contains 15 residues. This CDR3 reads CASSPQSDRSYEQYS. In nucleotides, the CDR3 is TGTGCCAGCAGTCCCCAAAGTGACAGGTCCTACGAGCAGTACTCC.

In its sample, this clonotype was seen many times. The chain carries TRBV6-2 or TRBV6-3 and TRBJ2-5; 11 nucleotides match TRBD2. V shed 2 bases, J shed 0 bases, and the junction held 8 bases outside the gene matches. This CDR3 has 18 amino acids. Germline CDR1 is MNHEY and CDR2 is SVGEGT. The CDR3 sequence is CASSYIPGTSGYQETQYF. CDR3 bases: TGTGCCAGCAGTTACATCCCCGGGACTAGCGGATACCAAGAGACCCAGTACTTC.

This clonotype was seen many times. The rearrangement links TRBV2 to TRBJ1-2; D remains unclear. The CDR3 is 13 residues long. V lost 1 base to trimming and J lost 4 bases, with 7 bases between them. CDR1 is SNHLY and CDR2 is FYNNEI in the germline V gene. In nucleotides, the CDR3 is TGTGCCAGCAGTGAAGGACTGATCTATGGCTACACCTTC. Its protein is CASSEGLIYGYTF.

This clonotype was seen repeatedly, ten times or more. The chain uses TRBV20-1 and TRBJ2-1; TRBD1 or TRBD2 may be the D gene (5 bases each). From germline, CDR1 is DFQATT and CDR2 SNEGSKA (reference sequence). The CDR3 has 16 amino acids. Deletions cut 0 bases from V and 0 bases from J, with 12 bases between. As DNA, the CDR3 is TGCAGTGCTAGAGATACCCGGGGCCGCTCCTACAATGAGCAGTTCTTC. Translated: CSARDTRGRSYNEQFF.

The chain combines TRBV3-1 with TRBJ2-7; 10 bases match TRBD1. The CDR3 is made up of 14 amino acids. Trimming removed 3 bases from V and 6 bases from J; junction bases left unmatched: 5. Germline loops: CDR1 LGHDT, CDR2 YNNKEL (reference sequence). CDR3 in amino acids: CASSQGTGETEQYF. The CDR3 region has the DNA TGTGCCAGCAGCCAGGGGACAGGGGAGACCGAGCAGTACTTC.

The J gene is TRBJ2-1, the V gene TRBV10-2; 7 nucleotides line up with TRBD2. J gave up 3 bases and V 2 bases, and 4 bases lay outside the gene matches. The CDR3 is 15 residues long. From germline, CDR1 is WSHSY and CDR2 SAAADI. CDR3 sequence reads: CASSERTSDYNEQFF. For the CDR3, the DNA is TGCGCCAGCAGTGAGCGAACTAGCGACTACAATGAGCAGTTCTTC.

To note about this clonotype: An end of the junction differs from the germline gene, which may be a read error. The chain links TRBV7-9 to TRBJ1-1; D ambiguous. From germline, CDR1 is SEHNR and CDR2 FQNEAQ (reference sequence). CDR3 length: 12 amino acids. DNA for the CDR3: TGTGCCAGCGGCTTAATGCCAGCTGAAGCTTTCTTT. Amino acids: CASGLMPAEAFF. Full variable domain (rest looked up from reference TRBV7-9 and TRBJ1-1): DTGVSQNPRHKITKRGQNVTFRCDPISEHNRLYWYRQTLGQGPEFLTYFQNEAQLEKSRLLSDRFSAERPKGSFSTLEIQRTEQGDSAMYLCASGLMPAEAFFGQGTRLTVV.

This clonotype appeared many times. The V call is TRBV28, the J call TRBJ2-2; D may be TRBD2 (5 bases). There are 15 residues in the CDR3. CDR1 and CDR2 (germline): MDHEN, SYDVKM. V lost 6 bases, J lost 0 bases, and 11 bases lay in between. The CDR3 DNA follows: TGTGCCAGCAGCTTAGGGAGAGCGAACACCGGGGAGCTGTTTTTT. Its protein product is CASSLGRANTGELFF. Complete variable domain (other parts from reference TRBV28 and TRBJ2-2): DVKVTQSSRYLVKRTGEKVFLECVQDMDHENMFWYRQDPGLGLRLIYFSYDVKMKEKGDIPEGYSVSREKKERFSLILESASTNQTSMYLCASSLGRANTGELFFGEGSRLTVL.

This clonotype was seen only a few times. This sequence joins TRBV15 and TRBJ1-4, with D unclear. V was pared by 1 base and J by 1 base, with 10 bases between. Germline V gene lookup returns CDR1 LNHNV and CDR2 YYDKDF (reference sequence). The CDR3 is made up of 16 amino acids. CDR3 in DNA: TGTGCCACCAGCAGAGTCGGATGGCAAACTAATGAAAAACTGTTTTTT. Protein product: CATSRVGWQTNEKLFF.

The chain combines TRBV5-5 with TRBJ2-1, with TRBD2 identical over 11 bases. V dropped 7 bases and J dropped 15; count of bases not matched to a gene: 15. Germline CDR1 is SGHKS and CDR2 is YYEKEE (reference sequence). This CDR3 has 14 amino acids. CDR3 bases: TGTGCCAGCCGACCTAGCGGGAGGCCCCCCCACGCGTTCTTC. It codes for CASRPSGRPPHAFF.

The sample holds many counts of this clonotype. The rearrangement uses TRBV27 and TRBJ2-2, with TRBD1 as a possible D gene (5 bases). CDR1 MNHEY and CDR2 SMNVEV come from the germline V gene (reference sequence). With 0 bases removed from V and 4 bases from J, the gap between germline ends came to 9 bases. This CDR3 region has 15 residues. Here the CDR3 DNA reads TGTGCCAGCAGTTTATCGGGGCGAATCACCGGGGAGCTGTTTTTT. Translating it yields CASSLSGRITGELFF.

This clonotype appeared many times. The CDR3 bases are TGTGCCAGCAGTTCCCAGGGGGCGGACATTCAGTACTTC. It translates to CASSSQGADIQYF. The rearrangement uses TRBV28 and TRBJ2-4, with 8 bases fitting TRBD1. The CDR3 has 13 residues. Germline CDR1 MDHEN, CDR2 SYDVKM. The junction had 4 bases not matched to a gene; V was cut back by 4 bases and J by 8 bases.

This sequence joins TRBV7-9 and TRBJ2-1; possibly TRBD1 or TRBD2 for D (6 bases each). Per the germline V gene, CDR1 is SEHNR and CDR2 is FQNEAQ (reference sequence). Trimming left V 6 bases short and J 8 bases short, with 14 bases between. There are 13 residues in the CDR3. CDR3 nucleotide sequence: TGTGCCAGCAGTATAGGGGGGCCCTATGAGCAGTTCTTC. Residues: CASSIGGPYEQFF.